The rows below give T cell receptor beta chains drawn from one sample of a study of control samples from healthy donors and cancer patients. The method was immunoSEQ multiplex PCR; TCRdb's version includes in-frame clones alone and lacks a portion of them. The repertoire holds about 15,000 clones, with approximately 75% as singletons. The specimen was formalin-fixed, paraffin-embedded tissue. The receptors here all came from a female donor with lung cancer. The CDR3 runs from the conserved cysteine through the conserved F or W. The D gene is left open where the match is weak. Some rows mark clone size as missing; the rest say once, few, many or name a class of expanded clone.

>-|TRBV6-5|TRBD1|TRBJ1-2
TGTGCCAGCAGTTATCCAGGACAGGTCGGTGGCTACACCTTC
CASSYPGQVGGYTF
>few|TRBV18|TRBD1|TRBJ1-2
TGTGCCAGCTCACCGAGTCAGGACAGGGGAATGAGCTACACCTTC
CASSPSQDRGMSYTF
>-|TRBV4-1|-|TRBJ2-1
TGCGCCAGCAGCCAACAGATAGGGGACAATGAGCAGTTCTTC
CASSQQIGDNEQFF
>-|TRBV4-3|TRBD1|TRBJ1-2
TGCGCCAGCAGCCAAGAGTTTCGGACAGGGGATGGCTACACCTTC
CASSQEFRTGDGYTF
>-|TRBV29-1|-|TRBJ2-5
TGCAGCGTTACCTCTCCGAAGACCCAGTACTTC
CSVTSPKTQYF
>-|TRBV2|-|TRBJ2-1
TGTGCCAGCAGTCTCCCGGAAGGGTTCAATGAGCAGTTCTTC
CASSLPEGFNEQFF
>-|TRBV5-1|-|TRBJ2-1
TGCGCCAGCAGCTTGGCTGGGGGAGGGGGCTACAATGAGCAGTTCTTC
CASSLAGGGGYNEQFF
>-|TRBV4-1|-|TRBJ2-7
TGCGCCAGCAGCCAAGATACGGGGATTTACGAGCAGTACTTC
CASSQDTGIYEQYF
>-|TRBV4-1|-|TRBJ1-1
TGCGCCACCACCAAAGGGTATACAGGTCTGAACACTGAAGCTTTCTTT
CATTKGYTGLNTEAFF
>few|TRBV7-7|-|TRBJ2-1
TGTGCTAGCAGCTTAGCGGTGAATAGCGGTGAGCAGTTCTTC
CASSLAVNSGEQFF
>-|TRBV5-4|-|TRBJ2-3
TGTGCCAGCAGCTTGTCGGATACGCAGTATTTT
CASSLSDTQYF
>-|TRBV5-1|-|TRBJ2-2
TGCGCCAGCAGCTGGCAAGGGGCTAGGACAGTGAACACCGGGGAGCTGTTTTTT
CASSWQGARTVNTGELFF
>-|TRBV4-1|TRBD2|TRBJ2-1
TGCGCCAGCAGCCAAGATCCGACTAGCGGGGGCCCCCGGGAGCAGTTCTTC
CASSQDPTSGGPREQFF
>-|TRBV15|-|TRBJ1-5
TGTGCCACCAGCAGAGATTGGAATCAGCCCCAGCATTTT
CATSRDWNQPQHF
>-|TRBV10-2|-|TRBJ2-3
TGCGCCAGCAGTGATGACGACTATCCGCTCTATACGCAGTATTTT
CASSDDDYPLYTQYF
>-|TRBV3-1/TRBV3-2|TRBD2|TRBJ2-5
TGTGCCAGCAGCCAGGGACTAGCTGAGACCCAGTACTTC
CASSQGLAETQYF
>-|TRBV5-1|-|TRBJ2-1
TGCGCCAGCAGCTGGTTCATTGATGGCGGGGCTTACAATGAGCAGTTCTTC
CASSWFIDGGAYNEQFF
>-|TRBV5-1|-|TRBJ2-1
TGCGCCAGCAGCTCGGGGACCCTCCTCGGGAATGAGCAGTTCTTC
CASSSGTLLGNEQFF
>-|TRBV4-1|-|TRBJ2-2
TGCGCCAGCAGCCAAGCGCTCCCGAGGGGTACCGGGGAGCTGTTTTTT
CASSQALPRGTGELFF
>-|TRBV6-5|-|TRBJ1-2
TGTGCCAGCAGTTACTCGACTTCGGGAAACTATGGCTACACCTTC
CASSYSTSGNYGYTF
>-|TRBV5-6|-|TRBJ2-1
TGTGCCAGCAGCTTGCAGAGCTATGGGCAGTTCTTC
CASSLQSYGQFF
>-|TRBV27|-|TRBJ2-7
TGTGCCAGCAGTTTATTTGGACCCTCCTACGAGCAGTACTTC
CASSLFGPSYEQYF